This TCR beta chain was retrieved from a study of PD-L1 blockade in urothelial cancer. Study details: Per blood sample, T cells had a median of around 140,000.

This CDR3 spans 15 amino acids. The time point denotes: pretreatment peripheral blood. Pretreatment sampling and on-treatment sampling together yielded between 1 and 8 samples for each patient. Sequenced by immunoSEQ multiplex PCR; TCRdb stores in-frame clones only, minus some. The sample comprises fewer than 75,000 clones, roughly 90% of which are singletons, and 4.5% rests with the top ten. The receptor was derived from a man between 70 and 80 years old with urothelial cancer. The chain links TRBV7-5 to TRBJ2-1; the D call TRBD2 from the table was never checked on the DNA. TRBV7-5 is classified as a pseudogene. The material was PBMCs, obtained around atezolizumab (anti-PD-L1) treatment. The CDR3 sequence: CARSFGGKTYNEQFF. CDR3 nucleotides: TGTGCCAGAAGCTTCGGGGGGAAAACCTACAATGAGCAGTTCTTC.